A selection of T cell receptor beta chains follows, all from one sample in a study of long-term antiretroviral therapy in people with HIV. The repertoire was sequenced with immunoSEQ multiplex PCR; TCRdb's copy has only in-frame clones and lacks some. The sample holds about 21,000 clones, about 82% seen once. This material consisted of unsorted PBMCs, taken roughly 4 years after starting antiretroviral therapy. These receptors were taken from a young man with HIV. CDR3s include the opening cysteine and the closing phenylalanine or tryptophan. D genes are given only for firm matches. Not every row has a clone size; where given, it reads once, few, many or a size class.

size	V	D	J	CDR3	DNA
NA	TRBV6-5	NA	TRBJ2-1	CASSQNNEQFF	TGTGCCAGCAGCCAAAACAATGAGCAGTTCTTC
NA	TRBV7-9	TRBD1	TRBJ1-4	CASSSNPRDRNEKLFF	TGTGCCAGCAGCTCGAACCCCAGGGACAGGAATGAAAAACTGTTTTTT
NA	TRBV19	NA	TRBJ2-2	CASSPKLNTGELFF	TGTGCCAGTAGTCCCAAACTGAACACCGGGGAGCTGTTTTTT
NA	TRBV7-6	NA	TRBJ2-3	CASSLGTDTQYF	TGTGCCAGCAGCTTAGGAACAGATACGCAGTATTTT
NA	TRBV11-2	NA	TRBJ1-2	CASSLDRNYGYTF	TGTGCCAGCAGCCTCGACAGAAACTATGGCTACACCTTC
few	TRBV29-1	NA	TRBJ2-1	CSVVLGDGGPLFF	TGCAGCGTTGTCTTGGGTGACGGGGGCCCCTTGTTCTTC
NA	TRBV7-9	NA	TRBJ2-5	CASSLSSITSRETQYF	TGTGCCAGCAGCTTAAGTTCCATAACTAGCCGAGAGACCCAGTACTTC
NA	TRBV7-3	NA	TRBJ2-2	CASSRDRYPGELFF	TGTGCCAGCAGCAGGGATCGATATCCCGGGGAGCTGTTTTTT
NA	TRBV5-1	NA	TRBJ2-3	CASTSGQAWGDTQYF	TGCGCCAGCACTAGTGGGCAGGCATGGGGGGATACGCAGTATTTT
NA	TRBV7-9	NA	TRBJ1-5	CASSLGTQPQHF	TGTGCCAGCAGCTTAGGTACCCAGCCCCAGCATTTT
NA	TRBV10-3	NA	TRBJ1-2	CAISEGTYGYTF	TGTGCCATCAGTGAGGGGACCTATGGCTACACCTTC
NA	TRBV2	NA	TRBJ2-3	CASSEARQGRNTQYF	TGTGCCAGCAGTGAAGCGAGGCAGGGGAGGAATACGCAGTATTTT
few	TRBV6-5	NA	TRBJ1-2	CASTSGDRYGYTF	TGTGCCAGCACCTCGGGGGATCGCTATGGCTACACCTTC
NA	TRBV27	NA	TRBJ2-1	CASSLSDNSYNEQFF	TGTGCCAGCAGTTTATCGGACAACTCCTACAATGAGCAGTTCTTC
NA	TRBV18	NA	TRBJ2-5	CASSPAETQYF	TGTGCCAGCTCACCCGCGGAGACCCAGTACTTC
few	TRBV7-9	NA	TRBJ2-2	CASSSLQARGELFF	TGTGCCAGCAGCTCGCTACAGGCGCGCGGGGAGCTGTTTTTT